These 32 T cell receptor beta chains came from one sample sequenced in a study of blood T cells in healthy people across ages. The second PCR ran about 6 to 12 cycles with a sample-barcoded 5' primer and J-beta primers. TCRdb used MiXCR to reprocess the 5' RACE reads, holding one entry per CDR3 protein. Among some 560,000 distinct CDR3 sequences listed, about 25% were seen once. The data also belong to a second study, concerning T cells of mothers and their children.

The sample was blood. These receptors were collected from a boy aged 2 to 10 in good health.

Comments on this clonotype: A read error may be the cause here, since a much bigger clone is one base away. The chain combines TRBV12-3 or TRBV12-4 with TRBJ2-3; 13 nucleotides line up with TRBD2. The CDR3 loop spans 16 amino acids. Trimming at V came to 6 bases and at J to 4 bases, leaving 7 bases not matched to a gene. CDR3 loop: CASSSRTSGGPDTQYF. For the CDR3, the DNA is TGTGCCAGCAGCTCGCGGACTAGCGGGGGACCAGATACGCAGTATTTT.

This chain links TRBV7-7 with TRBJ2-2; D may match TRBD1 or TRBD2 (5 bases each). Germline loops: CDR1 SSHAT, CDR2 FNYEAQ (reference sequence). The CDR3 length is 14 residues. V lost 5 bases and J 6 bases, leaving 13 bases between the germline ends. The CDR3 here is CASSQGAVSGELFF. The DNA of the CDR3 is TGTGCCAGCAGCCAGGGAGCAGTTTCCGGGGAGCTGTTTTTT.

The chain couples TRBV6-5 to TRBJ2-2; perhaps TRBD2 as D (5 bases). This CDR3 spans 13 amino acids. Deletions cut 6 bases from V and 6 bases from J, with 11 bases between. Germline V CDR1 and CDR2: MNHEY, SVGAGI. The CDR3: CASRSDYSGELFF. CDR3 sequence (DNA): TGTGCCAGCAGGTCCGACTACTCCGGGGAGCTGTTTTTT.

This sequence joins TRBV3-1 and TRBJ2-7; D is unclear. Germline CDR1 is LGHDT and CDR2 is YNNKEL (reference sequence). This CDR3 has 15 residues. The V and J ends lost 4 bases and 4 bases respectively, with 17 bases between them. In DNA form, the CDR3 reads TGTGCCAGCAGCCGCCCCGGACGGTACGGTTACGAGCAGTACTTC. Translation: CASSRPGRYGYEQYF.

This chain uses TRBV20-1 with TRBJ2-3; D gene unclear. V lost 0 bases and J 6 bases, leaving 10 bases between the germline ends. Germline CDR1 is DFQATT and CDR2 is SNEGSKA (reference sequence). The CDR3 has 13 amino acids. DNA for the CDR3: TGCAGTGCTAGAGATCCGGACCCCGATACGCAGTATTTT. The encoded protein is CSARDPDPDTQYF.

This clonotype was picked up a small number of times. V and J are TRBV4-3 and TRBJ2-3, with D uncertain. Trimming pared 3 bases from V and 1 base from J, leaving 8 bases between. The V gene's germline CDR1 is LGHNA and CDR2 YSLEER. This CDR3 is 14 amino acids long. The CDR3 here is CASSQRPRTDTQYF. The DNA of the CDR3 is TGCGCCAGCAGCCAGAGGCCCCGCACAGATACGCAGTATTTT.

The sample holds one count of this clonotype. The chain combines TRBV29-1 with TRBJ1-2; D gene unclear. V was cut by 6 bases and J by 1 base, with 6 bases left in between. CDR3 size: 11 residues. Germline-derived CDR1 and CDR2 are SQVTM and ANQGSEA. This CDR3 reads CSVWGNYGYTF. CDR3 in DNA: TGCAGCGTATGGGGTAACTATGGCTACACCTTC.

The chain employs TRBV12-5 and TRBJ1-2; D remains ambiguous. Germline V gives CDR1 LGHNT, CDR2 FRNRAP. V was trimmed by 0 bases and J by 2 bases, leaving 10 bases between them. The CDR3 loop spans 15 amino acids. Here the CDR3 DNA reads TGTGCTAGTGGTTTGGTAGGACTGCGGAACTATGGCTACACCTTC. Translation: CASGLVGLRNYGYTF.

A word on this clonotype: This clone may be a read error of a much larger clone one base away. V and J are TRBV6-5 and TRBJ2-5; maybe TRBD2 (5 bases). This CDR3 comprises 14 residues. Germline CDR1 MNHEY, CDR2 SVGAGI. V lost 0 bases, J lost 0 bases, and 5 bases lay in between. For the CDR3, the DNA is TGTGCCAGCAGTTACTCGAGGGACCAAGAGACCCAGTACTTC. This sequence encodes CASSYSRDQETQYF.

This sequence joins TRBV7-6 and TRBJ2-3; tentatively, D is TRBD2 (5 bases). Trimming stripped 2 bases from V and 2 bases from J, with 8 bases between. The germline gives CDR1 SGHVS, CDR2 FNYEAQ. This CDR3 has 14 amino acids. The chain's CDR3 is CASSLNLATDTQYF. In nucleotides, the CDR3 is TGTGCCAGCAGCTTAAACCTAGCCACAGATACGCAGTATTTT.

This clonotype was seen only a few times. DNA for the CDR3: TGTGCCAGCAGCTCCAGCAGCGGACCCCAAGAGACCCAGTACTTC. Protein sequence: CASSSSSGPQETQYF. V is TRBV7-9 and J is TRBJ2-5; D is possibly TRBD2 (5 bases). V lost 4 bases and J 1 base, leaving 13 bases between the germline ends. Germline V lookup: CDR1 SEHNR, CDR2 FQNEAQ (reference sequence). The CDR3 runs 15 residues.

This clonotype was observed a single time. The rearrangement uses TRBV30 and TRBJ1-2, with no clear D. CDR3 length: 12 residues. Germline CDR1 and CDR2: GTSNPN and SVGIG (reference sequence). V lost 1 base to trimming and J lost 4 bases, with 7 bases between them. The CDR3 DNA reads TGTGCCTGGAGTGGGACGTCCTATGGCTACACCTTC. It yields the protein CAWSGTSYGYTF.

The rearrangement links TRBV6-5 to TRBJ1-3, with a tentative D call TRBD1 (6 bases). Per the germline V gene, CDR1 is MNHEY and CDR2 is SVGAGI. The V and J ends lost 5 bases and 0 bases respectively, with 8 bases between them. The CDR3 sequence is 14 residues long. The CDR3 nucleotides read TGTGCCAGCAGTGACAGGCTCTCTGGAAACACCATATATTTT. It specifies CASSDRLSGNTIYF.

This clonotype occurred many times. The chain has TRBV12-3 or TRBV12-4 and TRBJ2-7; 8 bases are shared with TRBD1. The length of the CDR3 is 15 residues. Trimming cost V 5 bases and J 0 bases; bases outside gene matches: 6. The CDR3 sequence is CASSQGQVLSYEQYF. DNA of the CDR3: TGTGCCAGCAGTCAGGGACAGGTTCTCTCCTACGAGCAGTACTTC.

V gene TRBV7-9 combines with J gene TRBJ1-4, with D unresolved. The CDR3 has 16 amino acids. The V end lost 4 bases, the J end lost 7 bases, and 19 bases lay between the germline ends. Germline-derived CDR1 and CDR2 are SEHNR and FQNEAQ (reference sequence). CDR3: CASSSTSWALGEKLFF. CDR3 coding DNA: TGTGCCAGCAGCTCTACTTCTTGGGCTTTGGGTGAAAAACTGTTTTTT.

The rearrangement joins TRBV7-9 to TRBJ2-2, with no clear D. Between the trimmed V and J ends, which lost 2 bases and 0 bases, there was a span of 10 bases. Germline assignment: CDR1 SEHNR and CDR2 FQNEAQ (reference sequence). The CDR3 has 16 residues. The CDR3 here is CASSLRVWTNTGELFF. The CDR3 DNA is TGTGCCAGCAGCTTAAGGGTTTGGACGAACACCGGGGAGCTGTTTTTT.

CDR3 residues: CATSRGGGELFF. CDR3 DNA sequence: TGTGCCACCAGCAGAGGCGGCGGGGAGCTGTTTTTT. V usage is TRBV15 and J usage is TRBJ2-2; D ambiguous. V lost 1 base, J lost 7 bases, and 4 bases lay in between. Germline loops: CDR1 LNHNV, CDR2 YYDKDF (reference sequence). This CDR3 is 12 amino acids long.

The chain is built from TRBV10-3 and TRBJ2-5; 8 bases agree with TRBD2. The J call is uncertain, as TRBJ2-1 better fits the DNA end. Germline values: CDR1 ENHRY, CDR2 SYGVKD. The CDR3 is 12 residues long. The CDR3 sequence: CAIAGVGDEQFF. Written as DNA, the CDR3 is TGTGCCATAGCGGGAGTAGGGGATGAGCAGTTCTTC.

This clonotype has more than one count but fewer than ten. The rearrangement uses TRBV5-1 and TRBJ2-5; 8 bases match TRBD2. Germline V lookup: CDR1 SGHRS, CDR2 YFSETQ. V dropped 1 base and J dropped 5; count of bases not matched to a gene: 19. The CDR3 is 19 residues long. DNA of the CDR3: TGCGCCAGCAGCTTGAAACTAGCGGACCTTAGAAGCGGTTTCGAGACCCAGTACTTC. It encodes CASSLKLADLRSGFETQYF.

V is TRBV29-1 and J is TRBJ2-5; 9 bases fit TRBD2. CDR1 is SQVTM and CDR2 is ANQGSEA in the germline V gene. This CDR3 is 14 amino acids long. V shed 7 bases, J shed 4 bases, and the junction held 10 bases outside the gene matches. This CDR3 is CSAKPGLAGETQYF. DNA of the CDR3: TGCAGCGCCAAGCCGGGACTAGCAGGAGAGACCCAGTACTTC.

The chain combines TRBV12-3 or TRBV12-4 with TRBJ1-1; TRBD1 agrees at 10 bases. The CDR3 totals 13 residues. The trim removed 8 bases at V and 4 bases at J, leaving 4 bases unmatched. The CDR3 is CASGRDRGTEAFF. In nucleotides, the CDR3 is TGTGCCAGCGGCCGGGACAGGGGCACTGAAGCTTTCTTT.

This clonotype has just a few counts. The genes are TRBV21-1 and TRBJ1-5; the table's D call of TRBD1 was not tested on the DNA. TRBV21-1 is marked as a pseudogene. The CDR3 has 17 residues. The CDR3 spells CASSKSGQGGSNQPQHF. Here the CDR3 DNA reads TGTGCCAGCAGCAAATCGGGTCAGGGTGGGAGCAATCAGCCCCAGCATTTT.

The gene calls are TRBV25-1 and TRBJ2-1, with no clear D. V lost 2 bases, J lost 4 bases, and 12 bases lay in between. Per the germline V gene, CDR1 is MGHDK and CDR2 is SYGVNS. This CDR3 region has 15 residues. CDR3 nucleotides: TGTGCCAGCAGTGAAACGGGCTACCAGTACAATGAGCAGTTCTTC. Protein: CASSETGYQYNEQFF.

The chain links TRBV6-2 or TRBV6-3 to TRBJ2-1; D is unresolved. CDR1 MNHEY and CDR2 SVGEGT come from the germline V gene. The CDR3 loop spans 11 amino acids. The germline V and J ends were trimmed by 2 bases and 13 bases, with 9 bases remaining between them. As DNA, the CDR3 is TGTGCCAGCAGTTACAAGTGGGTTCAGTTCTTC. As protein: CASSYKWVQFF.

This clonotype was recorded only once. The chain links TRBV28 to TRBJ2-4; no firm D call. Deletions cut 6 bases from V and 0 bases from J, with 27 bases between. This CDR3 comprises 20 residues. Germline V gene lookup returns CDR1 MDHEN and CDR2 SYDVKM. DNA for the CDR3: TGTGCCAGCAGCCGTGCGCCGTTCGGTTCAATTCTCTTAGCCAAAAACATTCAGTACTTC. It specifies CASSRAPFGSILLAKNIQYF.

This clonotype was seen repeatedly, ten times or more. The chain couples TRBV29-1 to TRBJ2-3; D remains ambiguous. The CDR3 sequence is 14 residues long. Germline V CDR1 and CDR2: SQVTM, ANQGSEA. Trimming shortened V by 0 bases and J by 2 bases, and 9 bases separated the two germline ends. The CDR3, as DNA: TGCAGCGTTGAAGATGGGTGGGCCACAGATACGCAGTATTTT. Protein sequence: CSVEDGWATDTQYF.

V gene TRBV7-2 combines with J gene TRBJ2-4; D gene uncertain. Germline values: CDR1 SGHTA, CDR2 FQGNSA. CDR3 length equals 17 residues. The V gene lost 1 base and the J gene lost 2 bases, with 15 bases spanning the gap. In DNA, the CDR3 is TGTGCCAGCAGCTTAGTGGGGAACCGAATCCCCAAAAACATTCAGTACTTC. This sequence encodes CASSLVGNRIPKNIQYF.

This clonotype was detected a few times. J is TRBJ2-1 and V is TRBV20-1, with D unclear. This CDR3 spans 11 amino acids. V lost 4 bases and J 8 bases, leaving 9 bases between the germline ends. The germline V gene encodes CDR1 DFQATT and CDR2 SNEGSKA (reference sequence). Written as DNA, the CDR3 is TGCAGTGCTAAAGACTTGCATGAGCAGTTCTTC. This gives the protein CSAKDLHEQFF.

This sequence joins TRBV25-1 and TRBJ2-7; 7 bases map to TRBD1. This CDR3 contains 13 residues. Germline V gene lookup returns CDR1 MGHDK and CDR2 SYGVNS. J was trimmed by 6 bases and V by 5 bases; bases with no gene match: 7. The CDR3 sequence: CASSSQGYGEQYF. The CDR3 DNA reads as TGTGCCAGCAGTTCACAGGGGTACGGCGAGCAGTACTTC.

To note about this clonotype: Sequence at one end of the junction differs from germline and may be a read error. The chain combines TRBV30 with TRBJ1-2; 10 positions agree with TRBD1. CDR3 length: 12 amino acids. Germline loops: CDR1 GTSNPN, CDR2 SVGIG (reference sequence). CDR3 residues: CAWSNRDRGTVF. Written as DNA, the CDR3 is TGTGCCTGGAGCAACCGGGACAGGGGCACCGTCTTC.

The table lists this clonotype with a few counts. The gene calls are TRBV27 and TRBJ1-6; no reliable D call. Germline assignment: CDR1 MNHEY and CDR2 SMNVEV (reference sequence). This CDR3 has 12 residues. V was cut by 8 bases and J by 13 bases, with 15 bases left in between. Here the CDR3 DNA reads TGTGCCAGCTCATCCGAAGGTCTCCCCCTCCACTTT. It is translated as CASSSEGLPLHF.

V usage is TRBV6-1 and J usage is TRBJ1-1; D gene ambiguous. Trimming left V 4 bases short and J 1 base short, with 10 bases between. This CDR3 is 14 amino acids long. CDR1 MNHNS and CDR2 SASEGT come from the germline V gene. CDR3 nucleotides: TGTGCCAGCAGTGGTAACAGCCCGAACACTGAAGCTTTCTTT. It translates to CASSGNSPNTEAFF.